The 15 T cell receptor beta chains in this list originate from one sample, sequenced in a study of cytomegalovirus exposure and HLA in healthy donors. The PCR made use of 60 Vbeta and 13 Jbeta primers. Measured with immunoSEQ multiplex PCR; TCRdb has only the in-frame clones, and not every one. This sample has about 110,000 clones; over 60% occur once, and the top ten carry 1.3%. Sequenced material: PBMCs. The receptors were gathered from a woman under 40 in good health and CMV-seronegative.

This rearrangement joins TRBV7-3 to TRBJ1-1; no clear D. CDR3 length: 13 residues. Trimming removed 4 bases from V and 3 bases from J, with 9 bases in between. CDR1 and CDR2 (germline): SGHTA, FQGTGA. The CDR3 is CASSSTRDTEAFF. The DNA of the CDR3 is TGTGCCAGCAGCTCTACGCGGGACACTGAAGCTTTCTTT.

This clone was recorded a few times. The rearrangement uses TRBV18 and TRBJ1-5; 8 positions match TRBD1. With V trimmed by 2 bases and J by 4 bases, 7 bases remained unmatched. The CDR3 extends over 16 amino acids. Germline CDR1 KGHSH, CDR2 LQKENI. This CDR3 is CASSPRQGIENQPQHF. CDR3 DNA sequence: TGTGCCAGCTCACCAAGACAGGGGATAGAGAATCAGCCCCAGCATTTT.

J is TRBJ2-1 and V is TRBV14, with D possibly being TRBD1 (5 bases). Looked up from germline, CDR1 is SGHDN and CDR2 is FVKESK. The CDR3 runs to 14 residues. The V and J ends lost 1 base and 8 bases respectively, with 12 bases between them. The CDR3 sequence: CASSQGQRPHEQFF. DNA of the CDR3: TGTGCCAGCAGCCAAGGACAGCGCCCGCATGAGCAGTTCTTC.

The J gene is TRBJ1-1, the V gene TRBV2, with D unresolved. CDR1 and CDR2 from the germline V gene are SNHLY and FYNNEI. The CDR3 sequence is 12 residues long. Trimming took 8 bases from V and 0 from J, leaving 7 bases between them. The CDR3 reads CASDFLNTEAFF. The CDR3 nucleotides are TGTGCCAGCGACTTCCTGAACACTGAAGCTTTCTTT.

In its sample, this clone was seen a few times. The chain uses TRBV9 and TRBJ1-2; 8 nucleotides align to TRBD1. The junction had 7 bases not matched to a gene; V was cut back by 4 bases and J by 8 bases. Germline-derived CDR1 and CDR2 are SGDLS and YYNGEE. This CDR3 spans 13 amino acids. For the CDR3, the DNA is TGTGCCAGCAGCCCTGGACAGGGTGACGGCTACACCTTC. This gives the protein CASSPGQGDGYTF.

This clone was detected only a few times. This chain uses TRBV4-1 with TRBJ2-7; TRBD1 matches 7 bases. This CDR3 contains 15 residues. Germline assignment: CDR1 MGHRA and CDR2 YSYEKL. Trimming at V came to 1 base and at J to 3 bases, leaving 6 bases not matched to a gene. The CDR3 sequence is CASSQAGTVGYEQYF. CDR3 bases: TGCGCCAGCAGCCAAGCCGGGACAGTCGGCTACGAGCAGTACTTC.

The J gene is TRBJ2-5, the V gene TRBV5-1; D is perhaps TRBD1 (7 bases). This CDR3 has 17 amino acids. The germline V and J ends were trimmed by 0 bases and 5 bases, with 20 bases remaining between them. Germline-derived CDR1 and CDR2 are SGHRS and YFSETQ. CDR3 region: CASSLARRTGRGETQYF. The DNA for the CDR3 is TGCGCCAGCAGCTTGGCCAGAAGGACAGGACGGGGGGAGACCCAGTACTTC.

The chain recombines TRBV4-2 with TRBJ2-7; 9 bases match TRBD1. Looked up from germline, CDR1 is LGHNA and CDR2 is YNFKEQ. The ends lost 1 base at V and 1 base at J; junction bases unmatched: 2. There are 15 residues in the CDR3. The CDR3 DNA is TGTGCCAGCAGCCAAGTTGGACAGGGGTCCTACGAGCAGTACTTC. Translating it yields CASSQVGQGSYEQYF.

The rearrangement joins TRBV6-1 to TRBJ1-2; 7 bases map to TRBD1. Germline V lookup: CDR1 MNHNS, CDR2 SASEGT. The CDR3 consists of 13 residues. The trim removed 9 bases at V and 2 bases at J, leaving 6 bases unmatched. The CDR3: CASSRDSNYGYTF. DNA for the CDR3: TGTGCCAGTTCCAGGGACAGCAACTATGGCTACACCTTC.

This rearrangement joins TRBV6-1 to TRBJ1-5; a possible D gene is TRBD1 (6 bases). Trimming removed 6 bases from V and 4 bases from J, with 16 bases in between. Per germline, CDR1 MNHNS and CDR2 SASEGT. This CDR3 spans 15 amino acids. CDR3 in amino acids: CASRIGRGANQPQHF. CDR3 nucleotide sequence: TGTGCCAGCAGAATCGGCAGGGGAGCTAATCAGCCCCAGCATTTT.

The J gene is TRBJ2-3, the V gene TRBV13; 8 bases agree with TRBD2. The CDR3 is 15 amino acids. Germline loops: CDR1 PRHDT, CDR2 FYEKMQ (reference sequence). J was trimmed by 1 base and V by 3 bases; bases with no gene match: 3. CDR3 loop: CASSFETSGTDTQYF. Written as DNA, the CDR3 is TGTGCCAGCAGCTTCGAGACTAGCGGCACAGATACGCAGTATTTT.

The V and J genes are TRBV9 and TRBJ2-3, with 9 bases that match TRBD2. The ends lost 5 bases at V and 11 bases at J; junction bases unmatched: 9. From germline, CDR1 is SGDLS and CDR2 YYNGEE. There are 13 residues in the CDR3. CDR3 residues: CASSLDLAGRQYF. CDR3 nucleotides: TGTGCCAGCAGTCTCGATCTAGCGGGAAGGCAGTATTTT. The entire variable domain, with the rest obtained from reference TRBV9 and TRBJ2-3, is as follows: DSGVTQTPKHLITATGQRVTLRCSPRSGDLSVYWYQQSLDQGLQFLIQYYNGEERAKGNILERFSAQQFPDLHSELNLSSLELGDSALYFCASSLDLAGRQYFGPGTRLTVL.

This chain connects TRBV7-8 to TRBJ1-2, with D unresolved. Trimming pared 2 bases from V and 8 bases from J, leaving 12 bases between. The CDR3 runs to 13 residues. CDR1 is SGHVS, CDR2 FQNEAQ, per germline. The CDR3 DNA is TGTGCCAGCAGCTTAACTCGGGTTCGGGGCTACACCTTC. This encodes CASSLTRVRGYTF.

The genes are TRBV4-3 and TRBJ1-5, with TRBD1 as a possible D gene (6 bases). Trimming removed 0 bases from V and 1 base from J, with 10 bases in between. The CDR3 is 16 amino acids. Germline CDR1 reads LGHNA; CDR2 reads YSLEER. In DNA form, the CDR3 reads TGCGCCAGCAGCCAAGATAGGCAGGGGAGCAATCAGCCCCAGCATTTT. As protein: CASSQDRQGSNQPQHF.

J is TRBJ2-7 and V is TRBV30, with 8 nucleotides matching TRBD1. The germline CDR1 and CDR2 sequences are GTSNPN and SVGIG (reference sequence). This CDR3 has 14 residues. Trimming cost V 7 bases and J 2 bases; bases outside gene matches: 10. The DNA for the CDR3 is TGTGCCTCGTCCTGGACAGGGACAACCTACGAGCAGTACTTC. Its protein is CASSWTGTTYEQYF.